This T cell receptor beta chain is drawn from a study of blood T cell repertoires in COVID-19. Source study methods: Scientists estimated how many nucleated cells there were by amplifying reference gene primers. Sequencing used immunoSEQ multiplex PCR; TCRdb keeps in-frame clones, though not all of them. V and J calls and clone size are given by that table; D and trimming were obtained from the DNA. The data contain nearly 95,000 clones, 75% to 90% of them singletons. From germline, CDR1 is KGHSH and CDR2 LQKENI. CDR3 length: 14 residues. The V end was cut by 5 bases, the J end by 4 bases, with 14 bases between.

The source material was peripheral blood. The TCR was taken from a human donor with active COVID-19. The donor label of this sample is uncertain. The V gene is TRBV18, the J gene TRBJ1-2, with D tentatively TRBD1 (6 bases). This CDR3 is CASSTAARGYGYTF. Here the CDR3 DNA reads TGTGCCAGCTCAACTGCCGCCAGGGGCTATGGCTACACCTTC.